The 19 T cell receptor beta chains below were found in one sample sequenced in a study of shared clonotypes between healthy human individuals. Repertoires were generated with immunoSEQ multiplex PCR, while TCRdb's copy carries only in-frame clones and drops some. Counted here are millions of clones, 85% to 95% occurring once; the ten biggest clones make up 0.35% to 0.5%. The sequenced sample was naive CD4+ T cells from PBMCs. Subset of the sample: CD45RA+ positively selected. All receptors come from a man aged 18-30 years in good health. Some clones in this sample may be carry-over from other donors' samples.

CDR3 coding DNA: TGTGCCAGCAGTTTATGGGAACAGGACAATGAGCAGTTCTTC. Translation gives CASSLWEQDNEQFF. The chain recombines TRBV28 with TRBJ2-1; D perhaps matches TRBD1 (5 bases). The CDR3 covers 14 residues. Trimming stripped 0 bases from V and 5 bases from J, with 8 bases between. Looked up from germline, CDR1 is MDHEN and CDR2 is SYDVKM.

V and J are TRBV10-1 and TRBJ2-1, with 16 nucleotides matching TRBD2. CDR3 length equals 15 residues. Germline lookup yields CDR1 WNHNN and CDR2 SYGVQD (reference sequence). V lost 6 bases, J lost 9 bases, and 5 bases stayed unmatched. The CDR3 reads CASRAGTSGRGEQFF. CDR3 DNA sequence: TGCGCCAGCAGGGCCGGGACTAGCGGGAGGGGTGAGCAGTTCTTC.

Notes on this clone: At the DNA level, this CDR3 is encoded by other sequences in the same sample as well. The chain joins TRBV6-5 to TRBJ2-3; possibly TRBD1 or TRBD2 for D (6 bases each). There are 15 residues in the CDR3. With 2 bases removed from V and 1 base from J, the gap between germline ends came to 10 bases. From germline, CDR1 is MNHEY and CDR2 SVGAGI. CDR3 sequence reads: CASSYRGLGTDTQYF. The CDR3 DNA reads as TGTGCCAGCAGTTACCGGGGGCTTGGCACAGATACGCAGTATTTT.

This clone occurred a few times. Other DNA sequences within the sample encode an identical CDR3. For the CDR3, the DNA is TGCGCCAGCAGCTTGGCGGGCAATCAGCCCCAGCATTTT. This sequence encodes CASSLAGNQPQHF. This sequence joins TRBV5-1 and TRBJ1-5, with D unresolved. The CDR3 totals 13 residues. V lost 0 bases and J lost 2, with 3 bases in between. Germline CDR1 reads SGHRS; CDR2 reads YFSETQ.

DNA for the CDR3: TGTGCCAGCAGTTCCGACCCCCGGGGACGAGACTATGGCTACACCTTC. Translation: CASSSDPRGRDYGYTF. The V and J genes are TRBV6-6 and TRBJ1-2; D may be TRBD1 (5 bases). Germline V gives CDR1 MNHNY, CDR2 SVGAGI (reference sequence). V dropped 4 bases and J dropped 3 bases, with 18 bases sitting between them. The CDR3 length is 16 residues.

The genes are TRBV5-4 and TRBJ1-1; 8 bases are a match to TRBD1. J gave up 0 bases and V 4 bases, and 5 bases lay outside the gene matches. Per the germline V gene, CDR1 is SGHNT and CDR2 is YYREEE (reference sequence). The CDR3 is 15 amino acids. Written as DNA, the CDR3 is TGTGCCAGCAGCCCCCCGGGACAGGTGAACACTGAAGCTTTCTTT. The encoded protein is CASSPPGQVNTEAFF.

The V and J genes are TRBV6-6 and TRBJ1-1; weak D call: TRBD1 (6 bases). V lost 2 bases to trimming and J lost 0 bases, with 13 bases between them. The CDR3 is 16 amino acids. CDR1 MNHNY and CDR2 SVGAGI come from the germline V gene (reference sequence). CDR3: CASSYDTGQMNTEAFF. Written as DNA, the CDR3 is TGTGCCAGCAGTTACGATACGGGACAAATGAACACTGAAGCTTTCTTT.

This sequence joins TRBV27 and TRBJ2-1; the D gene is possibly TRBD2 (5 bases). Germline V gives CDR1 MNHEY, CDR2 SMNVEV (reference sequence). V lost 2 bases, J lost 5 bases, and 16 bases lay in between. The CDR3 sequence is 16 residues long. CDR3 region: CASSLRGRSRNNEQFF. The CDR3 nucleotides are TGTGCCAGCAGTTTACGAGGGCGCTCCCGCAACAATGAGCAGTTCTTC.

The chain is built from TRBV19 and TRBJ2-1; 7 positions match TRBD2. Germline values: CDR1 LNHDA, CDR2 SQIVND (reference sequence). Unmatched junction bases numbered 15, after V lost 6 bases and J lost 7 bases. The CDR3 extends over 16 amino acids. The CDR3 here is CASSHRQRDRRNEQFF. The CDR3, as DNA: TGTGCCAGTAGCCATAGGCAGCGGGATCGGAGAAATGAGCAGTTCTTC.

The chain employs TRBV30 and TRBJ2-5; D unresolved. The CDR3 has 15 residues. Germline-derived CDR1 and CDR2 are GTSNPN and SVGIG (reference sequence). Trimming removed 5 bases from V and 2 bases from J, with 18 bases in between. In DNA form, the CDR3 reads TGTGCCTGGGGGAATGGGATCAACCCTCAAGAGACCCAGTACTTC. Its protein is CAWGNGINPQETQYF.

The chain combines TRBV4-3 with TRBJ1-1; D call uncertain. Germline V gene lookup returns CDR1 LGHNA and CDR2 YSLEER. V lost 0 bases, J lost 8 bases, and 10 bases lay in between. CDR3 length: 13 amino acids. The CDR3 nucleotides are TGCGCCAGCAGCCAAGAATCCGGATCGGAAGCTTTCTTT. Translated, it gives CASSQESGSEAFF.

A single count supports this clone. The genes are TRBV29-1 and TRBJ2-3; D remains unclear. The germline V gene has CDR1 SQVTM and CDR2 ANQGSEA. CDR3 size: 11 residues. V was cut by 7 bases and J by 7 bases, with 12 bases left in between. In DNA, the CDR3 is TGCAGCGCCCTGTTCCAGAATACGCAGTATTTT. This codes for CSALFQNTQYF.

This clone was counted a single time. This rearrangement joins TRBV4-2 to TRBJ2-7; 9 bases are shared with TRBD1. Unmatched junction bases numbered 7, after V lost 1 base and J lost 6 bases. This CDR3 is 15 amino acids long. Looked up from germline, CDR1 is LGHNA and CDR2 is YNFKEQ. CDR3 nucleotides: TGTGCCAGCAGCCAAGTCGTGGGACAGGGATTCGAGCAGTACTTC. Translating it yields CASSQVVGQGFEQYF.

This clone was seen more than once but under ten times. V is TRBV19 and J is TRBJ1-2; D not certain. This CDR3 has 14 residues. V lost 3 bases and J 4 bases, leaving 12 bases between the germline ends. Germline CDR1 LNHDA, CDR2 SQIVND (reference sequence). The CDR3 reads CASSMAPGTYGYTF. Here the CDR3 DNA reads TGTGCCAGTAGTATGGCCCCAGGAACCTATGGCTACACCTTC.

CDR3 protein: CASSEVAGGTFGYTF. The CDR3 DNA reads as TGTGCCAGCAGTGAAGTGGCAGGCGGGACGTTTGGCTACACCTTC. The rearrangement uses TRBV6-1 and TRBJ1-2; D is possibly TRBD1 (5 bases). Trimming removed 1 base at V and 7 bases at J, with 16 bases between. This CDR3 spans 15 amino acids. Per the germline V gene, CDR1 is MNHNS and CDR2 is SASEGT.

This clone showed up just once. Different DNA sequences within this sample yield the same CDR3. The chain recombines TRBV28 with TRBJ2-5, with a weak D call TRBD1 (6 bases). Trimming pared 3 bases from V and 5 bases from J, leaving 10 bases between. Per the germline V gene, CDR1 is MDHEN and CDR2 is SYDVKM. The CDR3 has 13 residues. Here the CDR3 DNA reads TGTGCCAGCAGTTTGCCCCAGGGGGAGACCCAGTACTTC. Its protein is CASSLPQGETQYF.

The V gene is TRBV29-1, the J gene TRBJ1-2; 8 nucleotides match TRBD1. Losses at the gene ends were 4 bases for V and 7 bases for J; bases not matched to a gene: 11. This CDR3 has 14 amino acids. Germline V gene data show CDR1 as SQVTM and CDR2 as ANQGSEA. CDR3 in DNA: TGCAGCGTTGTTCGGGACAGGACTGTGGGTGGCTACACCTTC. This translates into CSVVRDRTVGGYTF.

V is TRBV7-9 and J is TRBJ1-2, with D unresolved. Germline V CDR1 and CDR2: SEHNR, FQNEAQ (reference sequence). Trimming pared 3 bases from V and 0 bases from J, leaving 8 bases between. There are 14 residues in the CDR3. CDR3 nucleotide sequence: TGTGCCAGCAGCTTCTTGGCGGCTAACTATGGCTACACCTTC. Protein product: CASSFLAANYGYTF.

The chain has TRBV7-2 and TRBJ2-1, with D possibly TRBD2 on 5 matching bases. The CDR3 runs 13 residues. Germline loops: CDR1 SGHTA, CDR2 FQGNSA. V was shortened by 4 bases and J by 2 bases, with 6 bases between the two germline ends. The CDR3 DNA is TGTGCCAGCAGCTCGACTACCTACAATGAGCAGTTCTTC. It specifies CASSSTTYNEQFF.